These T cell receptor beta chains were read from a single sample in a study of T-cell memory formation after mild COVID-19. TCRdb reanalysed the 5' RACE reads using MiXCR and keeps one entry per CDR3 protein. The sample records approximately 270,000 distinct CDR3 sequences, around 15% being singletons. Sequenced: PBMCs or a T cell subset sorted from them (not recorded which). The receptors derive from a man aged 18-30 years who had mild COVID-19 (a few samples of this study predate the infection). Cell type and time point are not known. The CDR3 runs from the conserved cysteine through the conserved F or W. A D gene is named only where the DNA matches it firmly. Rows give clone size only sometimes, using once, few, many, or a class for an expanded clone.

size: few; D: .; J: TRBJ1-1; V: TRBV27; CDR3: CASRQGPLNTEAFF; DNA: TGTGCCAGCAGACAGGGACCGCTGAACACTGAAGCTTTCTTT
size: many; D: .; J: TRBJ2-2; V: TRBV4-2; CDR3: CASSQDTGELFF; DNA: TGTGCCAGCAGCCAAGACACCGGGGAGCTGTTTTTT
size: few; D: .; J: TRBJ1-1; V: TRBV6-5; CDR3: CASSYRSSGRPEAFF; DNA: TGTGCCAGCAGTTATCGGAGCAGCGGCCGGCCTGAAGCTTTCTTT
size: .; D: .; J: TRBJ2-7; V: TRBV5-1; CDR3: CASSPQLVDTTYEQYF; DNA: TGCGCCAGCAGCCCGCAGCTTGTGGACACCACCTACGAGCAGTACTTC
size: few; D: TRBD2; J: TRBJ2-3; V: TRBV7-6; CDR3: CASSFYGGGDTQYF; DNA: TGTGCCAGCAGCTTCTACGGGGGGGGCGATACGCAGTATTTT
size: few; D: .; J: TRBJ2-3; V: TRBV4-3; CDR3: CASSRGLGEVGDTQYF; DNA: TGCGCCAGCAGCCGGGGGTTGGGTGAAGTAGGAGATACGCAGTATTTT
size: .; D: .; J: TRBJ2-5; V: TRBV6-1; CDR3: CASSEEGRETQYF; DNA: TGTGCCAGCAGTGAAGAGGGTAGGGAGACCCAGTACTTC
size: .; D: .; J: TRBJ1-1; V: TRBV6-1; CDR3: CASRARGAAEAFF; DNA: TGTGCCAGCAGGGCACGGGGGGCCGCTGAAGCTTTCTTT
size: .; D: .; J: TRBJ2-3; V: TRBV15; CDR3: CATSRAVGGPVSTDTQYF; DNA: TGTGCCACCAGCAGAGCGGTGGGGGGCCCCGTGAGCACAGATACGCAGTATTTT
size: few; D: .; J: TRBJ2-1; V: TRBV7-3; CDR3: CASSSLGSSYNEQFF; DNA: TGTGCCAGCAGCTCCCTGGGGAGCTCCTACAATGAGCAGTTCTTC
size: .; D: TRBD1; J: TRBJ2-2; V: TRBV28; CDR3: CASRIPGTATTGELFF; DNA: TGTGCCAGCAGAATCCCCGGGACAGCAACCACCGGGGAGCTGTTTTTT
size: few; D: .; J: TRBJ2-3; V: TRBV4-3; CDR3: CASSQGWGGATDTQYF; DNA: TGCGCCAGCAGCCAAGGTTGGGGGGGGGCCACAGATACGCAGTATTTT
size: few; D: .; J: TRBJ2-5; V: TRBV24-1; CDR3: CATSDGLTRTGETQYF; DNA: TGTGCCACCAGTGATGGACTTACGCGTACGGGAGAGACCCAGTACTTC
size: few; D: .; J: TRBJ2-2; V: TRBV5-1; CDR3: CASSRRLGPYTGELFF; DNA: TGCGCCAGCAGCCGTAGACTAGGCCCGTACACCGGGGAGCTGTTTTTT
size: many; D: .; J: TRBJ1-6; V: TRBV18; CDR3: CASSTPRGSYNSPLHF; DNA: TGTGCCAGCTCAACGCCCAGGGGCTCCTATAATTCACCCCTCCACTTT
size: few; D: TRBD2; J: TRBJ2-5; V: TRBV3-1; CDR3: CASSQFSGVQETQYF; DNA: TGTGCCAGCAGCCAGTTTAGCGGGGTCCAAGAGACCCAGTACTTC
size: .; D: TRBD1; J: TRBJ2-7; V: TRBV11-2; CDR3: CASSPAPTGDEQYF; DNA: TGTGCCAGCAGCCCAGCCCCGACAGGGGACGAGCAGTACTTC
size: once; D: .; J: TRBJ1-5; V: TRBV6-5; CDR3: CASSWSTDQPQHF; DNA: TGTGCCAGCAGTTGGTCCACGGACCAGCCCCAGCATTTT
size: .; D: .; J: TRBJ2-1; V: TRBV4-3; CDR3: CASSQGPSAAGTRNEQFF; DNA: TGCGCCAGCAGCCAAGGCCCATCTGCGGCGGGAACTCGGAATGAGCAGTTCTTC
size: .; D: TRBD2; J: TRBJ2-1; V: TRBV27; CDR3: CASSLWGGLGEQFF; DNA: TGTGCCAGCAGTTTATGGGGGGGGTTGGGTGAGCAGTTCTTC
size: .; D: .; J: TRBJ1-1; V: TRBV19; CDR3: CASGLFGGGTEAFF; DNA: TGTGCCAGTGGCCTTTTCGGCGGGGGTACTGAAGCTTTCTTT
size: .; D: TRBD1; J: TRBJ2-2; V: TRBV19; CDR3: CASIPDRGHTGELFF; DNA: TGTGCCAGTATCCCCGACAGGGGGCACACCGGGGAGCTGTTTTTT
size: once; D: .; J: TRBJ1-1; V: TRBV6-5; CDR3: CASRSSGQGNTEAFF; DNA: TGTGCCAGCAGATCCTCGGGGCAGGGGAACACTGAAGCTTTCTTT
size: few; D: .; J: TRBJ2-2; V: TRBV5-1; CDR3: CASSWGSTGELFF; DNA: TGCGCCAGCAGCTGGGGGTCGACCGGGGAGCTGTTTTTT
size: .; D: .; J: TRBJ2-7; V: TRBV4-1; CDR3: CASSQGWGVEQYF; DNA: TGCGCCAGCAGCCAGGGTTGGGGAGTCGAGCAGTACTTC
size: .; D: .; J: TRBJ2-3; V: TRBV6-2/TRBV6-3; CDR3: CASRRHGEVVSLSDTQYF; DNA: TGTGCCAGCAGACGCCACGGCGAGGTGGTCTCTTTATCAGATACGCAGTATTTT
size: .; D: .; J: TRBJ1-1; V: TRBV6-5; CDR3: CASSYSVGRVTEAFF; DNA: TGTGCCAGCAGTTACTCGGTGGGGCGCGTAACTGAAGCTTTCTTT
size: few; D: .; J: TRBJ1-2; V: TRBV3-1; CDR3: CASSQEGVAGTAGGYTF; DNA: TGTGCCAGCAGCCAAGAAGGGGTAGCAGGAACTGCGGGTGGCTACACCTTC
size: .; D: .; J: TRBJ1-2; V: TRBV20-1; CDR3: CSAREYGYTF; DNA: TGCAGTGCTAGAGAATATGGCTACACCTTC
size: few; D: TRBD2; J: TRBJ2-5; V: TRBV7-3; CDR3: CASSPGLVFQETQYF; DNA: TGTGCCAGCAGCCCGGGACTAGTCTTCCAAGAGACCCAGTACTTC
size: few; D: .; J: TRBJ1-4; V: TRBV3-1; CDR3: CASSQDRASFNEKLFF; DNA: TGTGCCAGCAGCCAAGACAGGGCGTCCTTTAATGAAAAACTGTTTTTT
size: many; D: TRBD1; J: TRBJ1-2; V: TRBV3-1; CDR3: CASSPAGGGNYGYTF; DNA: TGTGCCAGCAGCCCAGCAGGGGGAGGCAACTATGGCTACACCTTC
size: few; D: .; J: TRBJ2-2; V: TRBV7-6; CDR3: CASSPQGGGRTGELFF; DNA: TGTGCCAGCAGCCCTCAGGGGGGGGGGCGAACCGGGGAGCTGTTTTTT
size: few; D: .; J: TRBJ2-6; V: TRBV19; CDR3: CASRSIGRGSGANVLTF; DNA: TGTGCCAGTAGAAGCATCGGACGAGGCTCTGGGGCCAACGTCCTGACTTTC
size: .; D: .; J: TRBJ2-3; V: TRBV7-3; CDR3: CASSWKGRELDTQYF; DNA: TGTGCCAGCAGCTGGAAGGGGCGGGAACTGGATACGCAGTATTTT
size: once; D: TRBD2; J: TRBJ2-2; V: TRBV11-1; CDR3: CASSLMAGGLNGELFF; DNA: TGTGCCAGCAGCTTAATGGCGGGGGGTTTGAACGGGGAGCTGTTTTTT
size: .; D: TRBD2; J: TRBJ2-1; V: TRBV7-8; CDR3: CASSSIPLAGDNEQFF; DNA: TGTGCCAGCAGCTCCATCCCCCTAGCGGGGGACAATGAGCAGTTCTTC
size: few; D: TRBD2; J: TRBJ2-1; V: TRBV11-2; CDR3: CASTRLAGGGEQFF; DNA: TGTGCCAGCACCAGGCTAGCGGGGGGTGGTGAGCAGTTCTTC
size: .; D: .; J: TRBJ2-5; V: TRBV3-1; CDR3: CASSQGAETQYF; DNA: TGTGCCAGCAGCCAAGGGGCAGAGACCCAGTACTTC
size: few; D: .; J: TRBJ2-3; V: TRBV7-9; CDR3: CASRATGTDTQYF; DNA: TGTGCCAGCAGGGCCACAGGCACAGATACGCAGTATTTT
size: .; D: .; J: TRBJ1-1; V: TRBV20-1; CDR3: CSARGAAEGITEAFF; DNA: TGCAGTGCTAGAGGGGCGGCGGAGGGGATTACTGAAGCTTTCTTT
size: .; D: TRBD1; J: TRBJ2-3; V: TRBV12-3/TRBV12-4; CDR3: CASSHTGTGGTDTQYF; DNA: TGTGCCAGCAGTCATACCGGGACAGGGGGCACAGATACGCAGTATTTT
size: few; D: .; J: TRBJ2-5; V: TRBV4-3; CDR3: CASSQELSPQGGETQYF; DNA: TGCGCCAGCAGCCAGGAGCTGTCCCCACAGGGAGGCGAGACCCAGTACTTC
size: .; D: TRBD1; J: TRBJ1-5; V: TRBV12-3/TRBV12-4; CDR3: CASSLQDRGFQPQHF; DNA: TGTGCCAGCAGTTTACAGGACAGGGGTTTTCAGCCCCAGCATTTT
size: .; D: TRBD2; J: TRBJ2-3; V: TRBV20-1; CDR3: CSARGGSGEVDTQYF; DNA: TGCAGTGCTAGAGGGGGTAGCGGGGAAGTAGATACGCAGTATTTT
size: .; D: TRBD2; J: TRBJ2-1; V: TRBV20-1; CDR3: CSASSSGGISSYNEQFF; DNA: TGCAGTGCTAGTTCTAGCGGGGGGATTAGCTCCTACAATGAGCAGTTCTTC
size: .; D: TRBD1; J: TRBJ2-2; V: TRBV24-1; CDR3: CATRGQGGTGELFF; DNA: TGTGCCACCAGGGGACAGGGAGGCACCGGGGAGCTGTTTTTT
size: few; D: .; J: TRBJ2-2; V: TRBV11-2; CDR3: CASSLDFRDRTGELFF; DNA: TGTGCCAGCAGCTTAGATTTCAGGGATCGGACCGGGGAGCTGTTTTTT
size: .; D: .; J: TRBJ2-3; V: TRBV6-5; CDR3: CASSYSLGGFGTDTQYF; DNA: TGTGCCAGCAGTTACTCACTCGGGGGCTTTGGGACAGATACGCAGTATTTT
size: .; D: .; J: TRBJ2-5; V: TRBV18; CDR3: CASSPSFGFRETQYF; DNA: TGTGCCAGCTCACCGAGCTTCGGGTTCCGGGAGACCCAGTACTTC
size: .; D: .; J: TRBJ2-5; V: TRBV15; CDR3: CATSRPPYGTQYF; DNA: TGTGCCACCAGCAGACCCCCGTATGGGACCCAGTACTTC